Listed below are T cell receptor beta chains from one sample, sequenced in a study of response to subunit inactivated influenza vaccine. MiXCR, applied by TCRdb to the RT-PCR reads, yields one record per CDR3 protein. The data contain around 530,000 distinct CDR3 sequences, about 15% of them singletons. The sequences come from CD4+ T cells sorted from PBMCs, collected approximately 25 months after vaccination. The receptors shown here come from a man aged 50 to 75 who received an inactivated influenza vaccine. The CDR3 runs from the conserved cysteine through the conserved F or W. The order of the fields is V gene, J gene, D gene, clone size, CDR3 DNA, CDR3 protein. The D gene is left open where the match is weak. The size field is filled for only some rows; it gives once, few, many or a size class.

V gene: TRBV18; J gene: TRBJ2-3; D gene: .; clone size: few; CDR3 DNA: TGTGCCAGCTCACCAATTCCGGGACCTATCACAGATACGCAGTATTTT; CDR3 protein: CASSPIPGPITDTQYF
V gene: TRBV20-1; J gene: TRBJ2-7; D gene: .; clone size: .; CDR3 DNA: TGCAGTGCTAGTTTCTGGCGCCCTACCTACGAGCAGTACTTC; CDR3 protein: CSASFWRPTYEQYF
V gene: TRBV4-2; J gene: TRBJ1-2; D gene: .; clone size: many; CDR3 DNA: TGTGCCAGCAGCCAAAGGCCAGAGACCAACTATGGCTACACCTTC; CDR3 protein: CASSQRPETNYGYTF
V gene: TRBV3-1; J gene: TRBJ2-7; D gene: TRBD2; clone size: .; CDR3 DNA: TGTGCCAGCTGGACTAGCGGAGCTGACGAGCAGTACTTC; CDR3 protein: CASWTSGADEQYF
V gene: TRBV12-3/TRBV12-4; J gene: TRBJ2-7; D gene: .; clone size: few; CDR3 DNA: TGTGCCAGCAGTTTAGACGGCGGTGCGGCCCACGAGCAGTACTTC; CDR3 protein: CASSLDGGAAHEQYF
V gene: TRBV7-9; J gene: TRBJ2-5; D gene: TRBD2; clone size: .; CDR3 DNA: TGTGCCAGCAGCTTAATTAGCGGGAGTTCCCAAGAGACCCAGTACTTC; CDR3 protein: CASSLISGSSQETQYF
V gene: TRBV6-2/TRBV6-3; J gene: TRBJ2-6; D gene: TRBD1; clone size: .; CDR3 DNA: TGTGCCAGCAGTCTGGGACAGGGGAGACCATCTGGGGCCAACGTCCTGACTTTC; CDR3 protein: CASSLGQGRPSGANVLTF
V gene: TRBV4-2; J gene: TRBJ1-4; D gene: .; clone size: many; CDR3 DNA: TGTGCCAGCAGCCAAGCCAAGATGGAAAAACTGTTTTTT; CDR3 protein: CASSQAKMEKLFF
V gene: TRBV4-1; J gene: TRBJ1-3; D gene: .; clone size: .; CDR3 DNA: TGCGCCAGCAGCTCACAAGGTTCCGGGTCTGGAAACACCATATATTTT; CDR3 protein: CASSSQGSGSGNTIYF
V gene: TRBV9; J gene: TRBJ2-5; D gene: .; clone size: .; CDR3 DNA: TGTGCCAGCAGCGTGTCCGGGATGGCCCAAGAGACCCAGTACTTC; CDR3 protein: CASSVSGMAQETQYF
V gene: TRBV7-3; J gene: TRBJ1-2; D gene: .; clone size: .; CDR3 DNA: TGTGCCAGCAGCTTAACAGTAGGACAGACTAACTATGGCTACACCTTC; CDR3 protein: CASSLTVGQTNYGYTF
V gene: TRBV30; J gene: TRBJ2-3; D gene: TRBD2; clone size: few; CDR3 DNA: TGTGCCTCAGGAGGGCGGGAGGTACTATATACGCAGTATTTT; CDR3 protein: CASGGREVLYTQYF
V gene: TRBV20-1; J gene: TRBJ2-2; D gene: TRBD2; clone size: .; CDR3 DNA: TGCAGTCTGGCCGGGGGGGCGATAGGCAGCGGGGAGCTGTTTTTT; CDR3 protein: CSLAGGAIGSGELFF
V gene: TRBV5-5; J gene: TRBJ2-1; D gene: TRBD1; clone size: many; CDR3 DNA: TGTGCCAGCAGCTTGGGGGACAGGGTTTACAATGAGCAGTTCTTC; CDR3 protein: CASSLGDRVYNEQFF
V gene: TRBV14; J gene: TRBJ2-7; D gene: .; clone size: few; CDR3 DNA: TGTGCCAGCAGCCATTACAGGATGGACGAGCAGTACTTC; CDR3 protein: CASSHYRMDEQYF
V gene: TRBV29-1; J gene: TRBJ2-5; D gene: .; clone size: .; CDR3 DNA: TGCAGCGTTGAATACCGGGAGACCCAGTACTTC; CDR3 protein: CSVEYRETQYF
V gene: TRBV5-1; J gene: TRBJ2-1; D gene: TRBD2; clone size: few; CDR3 DNA: TGCGCCAGCAGCTTGAGGGGGACTAGCGGGAGTGAGGCACGCTACAATGAGCAGTTCTTC; CDR3 protein: CASSLRGTSGSEARYNEQFF
V gene: TRBV12-3/TRBV12-4; J gene: TRBJ2-7; D gene: TRBD2; clone size: .; CDR3 DNA: TGTGCCAGCAGCATGAGCGGGACTAGCGGCTCCTACGAGCAGTACTTC; CDR3 protein: CASSMSGTSGSYEQYF
V gene: TRBV5-6; J gene: TRBJ2-7; D gene: TRBD2; clone size: .; CDR3 DNA: TGTGCCAGCAGCTCCTTACTAGCGGGGGATTCCTACGAGCAGTACTTC; CDR3 protein: CASSSLLAGDSYEQYF
V gene: TRBV30; J gene: TRBJ2-1; D gene: TRBD2; clone size: .; CDR3 DNA: TGTGCCTGGGGGACTAGCGGGATGTGGAATGAGCAGTTCTTC; CDR3 protein: CAWGTSGMWNEQFF
V gene: TRBV10-3; J gene: TRBJ1-1; D gene: TRBD1; clone size: few; CDR3 DNA: TGTGCCATCAGCCCGGGACAGGGGAACACTGAAGCTTTCTTT; CDR3 protein: CAISPGQGNTEAFF
V gene: TRBV7-9; J gene: TRBJ2-7; D gene: TRBD2; clone size: .; CDR3 DNA: TGTGCCAGCAGCTTAAAGGGACTAGCGGGAACCTACGAGCAGTACTTC; CDR3 protein: CASSLKGLAGTYEQYF
V gene: TRBV9; J gene: TRBJ1-1; D gene: .; clone size: .; CDR3 DNA: TGTGCCAGCAGCGCAGGGAATTGGGACACTGAAGCTTTCTTT; CDR3 protein: CASSAGNWDTEAFF
V gene: TRBV11-2; J gene: TRBJ1-1; D gene: .; clone size: .; CDR3 DNA: TGTGCCAGCAGGGGCTATCGGCAGGGCCCCGAAGCTTTTTTT; CDR3 protein: CASRGYRQGPEAFF
V gene: TRBV27; J gene: TRBJ2-7; D gene: TRBD2; clone size: few; CDR3 DNA: TGTGCCAGCAGTAAACTAGCGGGAGGCCACGAGCAGTACTTC; CDR3 protein: CASSKLAGGHEQYF
V gene: TRBV6-2/TRBV6-3; J gene: TRBJ2-2; D gene: .; clone size: .; CDR3 DNA: TGTGCCACCGGGATCCGGGAGCTGTTTTTT; CDR3 protein: CATGIRELFF
V gene: TRBV7-9; J gene: TRBJ1-5; D gene: .; clone size: few; CDR3 DNA: TGTGCCAGCAGCCCGAGTTGGGGGGACAATCAGCCCCAGCATTTT; CDR3 protein: CASSPSWGDNQPQHF
V gene: TRBV9; J gene: TRBJ2-5; D gene: TRBD2; clone size: .; CDR3 DNA: TGTGCCAGCAGCGGCCGACTAGCGGGGGGTCAAGAGACCCAGTACTTC; CDR3 protein: CASSGRLAGGQETQYF
V gene: TRBV5-5; J gene: TRBJ2-4; D gene: .; clone size: many; CDR3 DNA: TGTGCCAGCAGCTTGGGGGTATCGGCCAAAAACATTCAGTACTTC; CDR3 protein: CASSLGVSAKNIQYF
V gene: TRBV28; J gene: TRBJ1-2; D gene: .; clone size: few; CDR3 DNA: TGTGCCAGCAGTTTACGAGGACAGTTAGCTAACTATGGCTACACCTTC; CDR3 protein: CASSLRGQLANYGYTF
V gene: TRBV5-5; J gene: TRBJ2-1; D gene: TRBD2; clone size: few; CDR3 DNA: TGTGCCAGCAGCCCATGGACTAGCGGAGGCAATGAGCAGTTCTTC; CDR3 protein: CASSPWTSGGNEQFF
V gene: TRBV29-1; J gene: TRBJ2-1; D gene: TRBD1; clone size: .; CDR3 DNA: TGCAGCGTTAGCCCAGGGGGCAATGAGCAGTTCTTC; CDR3 protein: CSVSPGGNEQFF
V gene: TRBV6-5; J gene: TRBJ2-1; D gene: .; clone size: many; CDR3 DNA: TGTGCCAGCAGTTACGCTTTTAGCTCCTACAATGAGCAGTTCTTC; CDR3 protein: CASSYAFSSYNEQFF
V gene: TRBV10-2; J gene: TRBJ2-1; D gene: TRBD1; clone size: .; CDR3 DNA: TGCGCCAGCCAGCCGACTCGGACAGGGTGGGGTAAGCAGTTCTTC; CDR3 protein: CASQPTRTGWGKQFF
V gene: TRBV24-1; J gene: TRBJ2-6; D gene: .; clone size: .; CDR3 DNA: TGTGCCACCAGTGATACGACAAACTCTGGGGCCAACGTCCTGACTTTC; CDR3 protein: CATSDTTNSGANVLTF
V gene: TRBV5-1; J gene: TRBJ2-3; D gene: TRBD2; clone size: .; CDR3 DNA: TGCGCCAGCAGCTTGGGGGCCCGGCGGGGGGATACGCAGTATTTT; CDR3 protein: CASSLGARRGDTQYF
V gene: TRBV20-1; J gene: TRBJ2-3; D gene: TRBD2; clone size: .; CDR3 DNA: TGCAGTGCTAGTCCCCTAGCGGGACTCACAGATACGCAGTATTTT; CDR3 protein: CSASPLAGLTDTQYF
V gene: TRBV6-2/TRBV6-3; J gene: TRBJ1-3; D gene: .; clone size: .; CDR3 DNA: TGTGCCACCTCGGACAAGCTGGGAAACACCATATATTTT; CDR3 protein: CATSDKLGNTIYF
V gene: TRBV2; J gene: TRBJ1-3; D gene: .; clone size: .; CDR3 DNA: TGTGCCAGCAGGGGAGGGGGAAACACCATATATTTT; CDR3 protein: CASRGGGNTIYF
V gene: TRBV11-3; J gene: TRBJ2-4; D gene: .; clone size: few; CDR3 DNA: TGTGCCAGCAGCTTCGCCGGGAGTGACATTCAGTACTTC; CDR3 protein: CASSFAGSDIQYF
V gene: TRBV4-3; J gene: TRBJ2-3; D gene: TRBD2; clone size: few; CDR3 DNA: TGCGCCAGCAGCCAGGCGGGGGAAAACACAGATACGCAGTATTTT; CDR3 protein: CASSQAGENTDTQYF
V gene: TRBV7-2; J gene: TRBJ2-5; D gene: .; clone size: few; CDR3 DNA: TGTGCCAGCAGCTTGATGTATCAGTCAGAGACCCAGTACTTC; CDR3 protein: CASSLMYQSETQYF
V gene: TRBV5-1; J gene: TRBJ1-3; D gene: .; clone size: .; CDR3 DNA: TGCGCCAGCAGCTTGGAGCGACGGTCGGCCTCTGGAAACACCATATATTTT; CDR3 protein: CASSLERRSASGNTIYF
V gene: TRBV20-1; J gene: TRBJ2-3; D gene: .; clone size: few; CDR3 DNA: TGCAGTGCTAGGACGGGAATCACCACAGATACGCAGTATTTT; CDR3 protein: CSARTGITTDTQYF
V gene: TRBV6-2/TRBV6-3; J gene: TRBJ2-3; D gene: TRBD2; clone size: .; CDR3 DNA: TGTGCCAGCAGTCACCAGGGACCGGGACTAGCGGCGAAAGATACGCAGTATTTT; CDR3 protein: CASSHQGPGLAAKDTQYF
V gene: TRBV9; J gene: TRBJ2-3; D gene: TRBD2; clone size: .; CDR3 DNA: TGTGCCAGCAGCGTAGACGGGGGGAGCACAGATACGCAGTATTTT; CDR3 protein: CASSVDGGSTDTQYF
V gene: TRBV24-1; J gene: TRBJ2-1; D gene: .; clone size: many; CDR3 DNA: TGTGCCACCAGTGCCAGTTGGAATGAGCAGTTCTTC; CDR3 protein: CATSASWNEQFF
V gene: TRBV29-1; J gene: TRBJ2-1; D gene: .; clone size: few; CDR3 DNA: TGCAGCGTAGGACCTGGGCTCAATGAGCAGTTCTTC; CDR3 protein: CSVGPGLNEQFF
V gene: TRBV7-6; J gene: TRBJ2-7; D gene: .; clone size: few; CDR3 DNA: TGTGCCAGCAGCTTACGTTTAGGGGCCGAGCAGTACTTC; CDR3 protein: CASSLRLGAEQYF
V gene: TRBV4-3; J gene: TRBJ2-2; D gene: .; clone size: .; CDR3 DNA: TGCGCCAGCAGCCTTCTACAAACACCTCCCCGGGAGCTGTTTTTT; CDR3 protein: CASSLLQTPPRELFF
V gene: TRBV20-1; J gene: TRBJ2-4; D gene: .; clone size: few; CDR3 DNA: TGCAGTGCTAGTACCCAAAGGGGCATTCAGTACTTC; CDR3 protein: CSASTQRGIQYF
V gene: TRBV18; J gene: TRBJ2-6; D gene: .; clone size: .; CDR3 DNA: TGTGCCAGCTCACCAAGACGCGGGGTCCTAAGCTCTGGGGCCAACGTCCTGACTTTC; CDR3 protein: CASSPRRGVLSSGANVLTF
V gene: TRBV5-5; J gene: TRBJ2-3; D gene: TRBD1; clone size: .; CDR3 DNA: TGTGCCAGCAGCTCGGACAGGATCCCCACAGATACGCAGTATTTT; CDR3 protein: CASSSDRIPTDTQYF
V gene: TRBV12-3/TRBV12-4; J gene: TRBJ1-5; D gene: TRBD1; clone size: .; CDR3 DNA: TGTGCCAGCAGGCGGGAACAGGGGGGCAATCAGCCCCAGCATTTT; CDR3 protein: CASRREQGGNQPQHF